This T cell receptor beta chain was identified during a study of T-cell memory formation after mild COVID-19 (dated by TCRdb to the early 2020s). Turning to the overall study: TCR sequence clusters from the two donors were found to be largely donor specific. Two young, previously healthy adult volunteers, one female and one male, were included in the cohort. T-cell clones expanding and contracting after mild COVID-19 in two donors were tracked by longitudinal TCRalpha and TCRbeta repertoire sequencing.

The CDR3 goes from the cysteine to the phenylalanine over 14 residues. Of all the DNA, just the CDR3 is kept, 42 bases in frame from base 1. V is cut back by 3 bases and J by 6 bases, with 7 bases in the junction unmatched. CDR1 and CDR2 were assigned from the germline V gene as SGHVS and FNYEAQ. PBMCs were isolated by Ficoll-Paque density gradient centrifugation. Sequencing relied on an Illumina NovaSeq 6000. Using 5'RACE with constant-segment primers, TCRalpha and TCRbeta cDNA libraries were constructed, with sample barcodes and unique molecular identifiers added in the process. RNA was extracted from every sample with Trizol reagent. Amplification of the libraries took two PCR steps, and the second step added a second sample barcode plus Illumina TruSeq adapters. Libraries were sequenced on an Illumina NovaSeq with 2 x 150 bp paired-end reads. Per the original workflow: With migec v1.2.7, reads were demultiplexed and then collapsed into UMI-guided consensus sequences. Using mixcr v2.1.11, UMI consensuses were aligned to TRA and TRB V and J templates and then assembled into clonotypes. Clonotypes were classified as expanded or contracted when called significant by both edgeR and NoisET, with noise models trained on biological replicates. edgeR calls used a false discovery rate-adjusted p below 0.01 and a log2 fold-change threshold of 1. PCA with hierarchical clustering of max-normalized trajectories of the 1000 most abundant clonotypes was used as exploratory dynamics analysis. Separately sequenced CD4+ and CD8+ repertoires were used to assign the CD4 or CD8 phenotype of responding clones. The public reads were run again by TCRdb, first through fastp at Q25 and then through MiXCR, and only productive beta chains were kept. All rows with the same CDR3 protein become a single entry with the most common DNA and genes. What appears here as the V and J calls and clone size reflects TCRdb's work, not the paper's. This sample gives around 90,000 distinct CDR3 sequences in total; about 16% of them show up just once. The leading ten clones occupy 39% of the sample.

This clonotype was observed many times. There is no known antigen for this receptor. Within one base of it there is no much larger clone, and no base qualities were kept. Overall study results and their limits: Only two mild cases were covered in the study, and larger cohorts including severe cases with pre-infection samples were considered necessary. Clones that contracted from day 15 to 85 showed balanced CD4/CD8 phenotypes, whereas a second wave of clones that expanded from day 15 to 37 leaned towards CD4+. Contracting CD4+ clones appeared mostly in the CM and EM memory subsets, whereas CD8+ clones were enriched in EMRA. SARS-CoV-2 specificity was not confirmed for the second-wave clones peaking on day 37. Some responding clones were found in pre-infection memory, which suggests that pre-existing cross-reactive memory T cells took part in the SARS-CoV-2 response.

The chain is made from TRBV7-6 and TRBJ2-7, with 8 bases matching TRBD2. The origin of this receptor is a young man who had mild COVID-19 (a few samples of this study predate the infection). The sample titles of this study are shuffled in the database, so cell type and time point are left out; the donor was told from shared clones. Sequencing used PBMCs or a T cell subset sorted from them (not recorded which). The sequenced DNA is TGTGCCAGCAGCTTCGGGACTAGTCAATCCGAGCAGTACTTC. It is translated as CASSFGTSQSEQYF.